The rows below give T cell receptor beta chains drawn from one sample of a study of OX40 agonist ivuxolimab in advanced cancers. Assay used: immunoSEQ multiplex PCR; TCRdb lists only in-frame clones, some missing. This sample carries around 90,000 clones, approximately 90% of them seen once, and the ten largest clones take 0.95% to 1.3%. The material was CD4+ or CD8+ T cells sorted from blood, obtained in a trial of the OX40 agonist ivuxolimab. The receptors originated from an adult with an advanced solid tumor such as melanoma, head and neck, liver or kidney cancer. Each CDR3 is given with its conserved first and last residue. A D gene is named only where the DNA matches it firmly. Not all rows give a size; the values are once, few, many and, for expanded clones, a class.

TRBV7-2,NA,TRBJ2-3,NA,TGTGCCAGCGGCAGGGAGTTTACAGATACGCAGTATTTT,CASGREFTDTQYF
TRBV5-4,NA,TRBJ2-1,once,TGTGCCGGACGAAAAGGGGGGTTGGAGGGAAATGAGCAGTTCTTC,CAGRKGGLEGNEQFF
TRBV2,NA,TRBJ1-3,NA,TGTGCCAGCAGTGAAGGGGGAGGTGGAAACACCATATATTTT,CASSEGGGGNTIYF
TRBV30,NA,TRBJ2-1,NA,TGTGCCTGGAGTGTACGAGGACAGCTTCAGTTCTTC,CAWSVRGQLQFF
TRBV14,NA,TRBJ2-5,NA,TGTGCCAGCAGCCAAGGAACCCTAGTTTTTCGGACTGAGACCCAGTACTTC,CASSQGTLVFRTETQYF
TRBV5-1,NA,TRBJ2-3,NA,TGCGCCAGCAGCTTGCTCGGCAGAAACACAGATACGCAGTATTTT,CASSLLGRNTDTQYF
TRBV18,NA,TRBJ1-2,NA,TGTGCCAGCTCAGGCAATGAGAGCCCCGGCTATGGCTACACCTTC,CASSGNESPGYGYTF
TRBV6-5,NA,TRBJ1-1,NA,TGTGCCAGCAGTTACGGCCCCATGAACACTGAAGCTTTCTTT,CASSYGPMNTEAFF
TRBV28,NA,TRBJ2-5,NA,TGTGCCAGCAGGTCAGGGAGCACCGAGACCCAGTACTTC,CASRSGSTETQYF
TRBV28,TRBD1,TRBJ2-5,NA,TGTGCCAGCAACTTAAGTGGCGCCGGGACAGGGAGAGAGACCCAGTACTTC,CASNLSGAGTGRETQYF